This TCR beta chain was identified during a study of blood T cell dynamics during melanoma immunotherapy. The overall study: Patients with metastatic melanoma got pembrolizumab or nivolumab-ipilimumab as first-line care.

General study results and limits: Disease-control patients' PBMC repertoires became either more clonal or more diverse at W3. It remained unknown if the driving T cell clones were melanoma-specific.

In its sample, this clone was seen once. What it binds is unknown. Trimming pared 1 base from V and 5 bases from J, leaving 13 bases between. This CDR3 comprises 14 residues. Germline V gene sequence: CDR1 SGHNT, CDR2 YYREEE (reference sequence). Every bulk PBMC sample received the same 350 ng of DNA. Clones were sequenced by immunoSEQ multiplex PCR, and TCRdb holds only the in-frame ones, with some missing. The sample lists tens of thousands of clones; 89% were seen once. The time point denotes: pre-treatment baseline. The input for sequencing was blood, taken from a patient treated with checkpoint blockade. The receptor was derived from a human donor with melanoma. The rearrangement links TRBV5-4 to TRBJ2-7, with D maybe TRBD1 (5 bases). CDR3 nucleotides: TGTGCCAGCAGCTTGCTTCGCAGGGCAGACGAGCAGTACTTC. It encodes CASSLLRRADEQYF. Supplemented by reference TRBV5-4 and TRBJ2-7, the full variable domain reads ETGVTQSPTHLIKTRGQQVTLRCSSQSGHNTVSWYQQALGQGPQFIFQYYREEENGRGNFPPRFSGLQFPNYSSELNVNALELDDSALYLCASSLLRRADEQYFGPGTRLTVT.